The 28 T cell receptor beta chains presented below share a single source sample, sequenced in a study of human T cells and chemical hapten exposure. One entry per CDR3 protein, called by TCRdb with MiXCR from the RACE reads. Of 300,000 to 400,000 distinct CDR3 sequences detected, less than 6.5% appear once; the ten largest clones hold about 2.5%. As for time point: pre-sensitization, week 0. Treatment in this sample: therapeutic diphenylcyclopropenone sensitization with weekly scalp DPC. Sample: whole blood, taken in connection with sensitization to the hapten diphenylcyclopropenone (DPC). All receptors come from a woman aged 50 to 65 with alopecia areata. Some clones in this sample may be carry-over from other donors' samples.

This clonotype was counted ten times or more. V usage is TRBV12-3 or TRBV12-4 and J usage is TRBJ2-1; TRBD1 aligns across 7 bases. CDR3 length: 13 residues. The trim removed 4 bases at V and 8 bases at J, leaving 5 bases unmatched. CDR3 DNA: TGTGCCAGCAGTTCCACACAGGGGTATGAGCAGTTCTTC. It specifies CASSSTQGYEQFF.

V gene TRBV3-1 combines with J gene TRBJ2-5; no definite D call. This CDR3 comprises 14 residues. The V gene lost 0 bases and the J gene lost 1 base, with 6 bases spanning the gap. Germline loops: CDR1 LGHDT, CDR2 YNNKEL (reference sequence). The CDR3: CASSQDLAQETQYF. The CDR3, as DNA: TGTGCCAGCAGCCAAGATTTGGCCCAAGAGACCCAGTACTTC.

This clonotype was recorded many times. The chain recombines TRBV3-1 with TRBJ1-2; no reliable D call. The V gene lost 3 bases and the J gene lost 3 bases, with 5 bases spanning the gap. CDR1 LGHDT and CDR2 YNNKEL come from the germline V gene (reference sequence). This CDR3 region has 12 residues. CDR3 in DNA: TGTGCCAGCAGCCAGAGTCACTATGGCTACACCTTC. It yields the protein CASSQSHYGYTF.

V and J are TRBV10-2 and TRBJ2-1; D perhaps matches TRBD1 (5 bases). V was trimmed by 4 bases and J by 15 bases, leaving 13 bases between them. Per germline, CDR1 WSHSY and CDR2 SAAADI. The CDR3 is 11 amino acids. CDR3 DNA: TGCGCCAGCAGTGGGGGCTCCCTAACGTTCTTC. As protein: CASSGGSLTFF.

CDR3 protein: CASSVLPGARFSPLHF. The CDR3 DNA reads as TGTGCCAGCAGTGTACTGCCGGGGGCTCGTTTTTCACCCCTCCACTTT. This chain connects TRBV2 to TRBJ1-6; possible D gene TRBD1, 6 bases. The V gene's germline CDR1 is SNHLY and CDR2 FYNNEI. The CDR3 has 16 residues. V dropped 4 bases and J dropped 9 bases, with 19 bases sitting between them. The full variable domain, rest sourced from reference TRBV2 and TRBJ1-6, is EPEVTQTPSHQVTQMGQEVILRCVPISNHLYFYWYRQILGQKVEFLVSFYNNEISEKSEIFDDQFSVERPDGSNFTLKIRSTKLEDSAMYFCASSVLPGARFSPLHFGNGTRLTVT.

This clonotype was recorded at least ten times. CDR3 loop: CASSLTSSETQYF. The DNA for the CDR3 is TGCGCCAGCAGCTTGACTAGCTCAGAGACCCAGTACTTC. The V and J genes are TRBV5-1 and TRBJ2-5; maybe TRBD2 (6 bases). V gave up 1 base and J gave up 4 bases, with 8 bases separating them. The CDR3 extends over 13 amino acids. The germline gives CDR1 SGHRS, CDR2 YFSETQ.

This chain connects TRBV6-2 or TRBV6-3 to TRBJ2-3; 9 bases are a match to TRBD2. Germline trimming cut 6 bases from V and 2 bases from J; bases unmatched to any gene: 9. The germline V gene has CDR1 MNHEY and CDR2 SVGEGT. This CDR3 is 16 amino acids long. CDR3 nucleotides: TGTGCCAGCAGCTCTAGACTAGCGGCCTTCACAGATACGCAGTATTTT. This encodes CASSSRLAAFTDTQYF.

The chain couples TRBV5-5 to TRBJ1-6, with D possibly TRBD1 on 5 matching bases. This CDR3 has 14 residues. CDR1 SGHKS and CDR2 YYEKEE come from the germline V gene (reference sequence). Deletions cut 5 bases from V and 8 bases from J, with 14 bases between. CDR3 amino acids: CASRDGRAYSPLHF. The CDR3 nucleotides read TGTGCCAGCAGGGACGGCAGGGCATATTCACCCCTCCACTTT.

This chain joins TRBV29-1 and TRBJ2-5; D gene unclear. Per germline, CDR1 SQVTM and CDR2 ANQGSEA. The CDR3 totals 10 residues. The V gene lost 5 bases and the J gene lost 7 bases, with 8 bases spanning the gap. CDR3 coding DNA: TGCAGCGTTTTCTCTGGGACCCAGTACTTC. The encoded protein is CSVFSGTQYF.

This clonotype was seen ten or more times. The rearrangement joins TRBV12-3 or TRBV12-4 to TRBJ2-7; D gene unclear. CDR3 length equals 12 residues. Trimming removed 6 bases at V and 3 bases at J, with 9 bases between. This CDR3 is CASSRLDYEQYF. The CDR3 DNA is TGTGCCAGCAGCCGACTCGACTACGAGCAGTACTTC.

This clonotype turned up a few times. The genes are TRBV28 and TRBJ1-2, with D possibly matching TRBD1 (5 bases). The CDR3 is 12 residues long. Germline loops: CDR1 MDHEN, CDR2 SYDVKM. The V end was cut by 6 bases, the J end by 5 bases, with 10 bases between. The CDR3 coding sequence is TGTGCCAGCAGCGCCAGACAGTATGGCTACACCTTC. Its translation: CASSARQYGYTF.

This clonotype was found many times. The chain carries TRBV20-1 and TRBJ2-7; D unresolved. Per germline, CDR1 DFQATT and CDR2 SNEGSKA (reference sequence). The CDR3 is 14 residues long. Between the trimmed V and J ends, which lost 2 bases and 3 bases, there was a span of 14 bases. CDR3 amino acids: CSARRLPRDYEQYF. CDR3 DNA: TGCAGTGCTAGACGCTTGCCCCGCGACTACGAGCAGTACTTC.

This clonotype was picked up a small number of times. The chain employs TRBV10-1 and TRBJ2-1; D gene unclear. The ends were cut back, 0 bases at V and 8 bases at J, with 11 bases in the middle. The CDR3 runs 14 residues. CDR1 WNHNN and CDR2 SYGVQD come from the germline V gene (reference sequence). The CDR3 bases are TGCGCCAGCAGTGAGTCGGTAGCCCTTGATGAGCAGTTCTTC. It specifies CASSESVALDEQFF.

This clonotype was detected many times. This sequence joins TRBV5-5 and TRBJ1-2; 7 bases line up with TRBD1. V shed 0 bases and J 2 bases; nucleotides not matched to a gene: 4. The CDR3 is made up of 15 amino acids. From germline, CDR1 is SGHKS and CDR2 YYEKEE (reference sequence). CDR3 coding DNA: TGTGCCAGCAGCTTGGAAGGGGGACAGAACTATGGCTACACCTTC. Amino acid sequence: CASSLEGGQNYGYTF.

The J gene is TRBJ1-2, the V gene TRBV12-3 or TRBV12-4; D remains ambiguous. The CDR3 runs to 13 residues. Deletions cut 3 bases from V and 7 bases from J, with 12 bases between. CDR3 sequence reads: CASSFRSRGGYTF. The CDR3 coding sequence is TGTGCCAGCAGTTTTCGCAGTCGCGGTGGCTACACCTTC.

This clonotype has at least ten counts. The chain is built from TRBV29-1 and TRBJ2-6, with D possibly TRBD2 on 6 matching bases. CDR1 and CDR2 from the germline V gene are SQVTM and ANQGSEA. This CDR3 has 14 residues. Trimming took off 7 bases at V and 2 bases at J, with 12 bases between the two ends. Here the CDR3 reads CSAESGAGANVLTF. DNA for the CDR3: TGCAGCGCAGAGTCGGGGGCTGGGGCCAACGTCCTGACTTTC.

The V call is TRBV5-1, the J call TRBJ1-5, with D tentatively TRBD1 (5 bases). Germline-derived CDR1 and CDR2 are SGHRS and YFSETQ. V was trimmed by 4 bases and J by 4 bases, leaving 9 bases between them. The CDR3 sequence is 13 residues long. The chain's CDR3 is CASSTGQNQPQHF. DNA for the CDR3: TGCGCCAGCAGCACCGGACAAAATCAGCCCCAGCATTTT.

This clonotype was detected a few times. This rearrangement joins TRBV7-2 to TRBJ2-3; 14 nucleotides align to TRBD2. The CDR3 extends over 19 amino acids. With V trimmed by 5 bases and J by 8 bases, 18 bases remained unmatched. Germline CDR1 and CDR2: SGHTA and FQGNSA. CDR3 residues: CASSRLSGTSGRGYGTQYF. Written as DNA, the CDR3 is TGTGCCAGCAGCCGGCTGTCCGGGACTAGCGGGAGAGGATACGGTACGCAGTATTTT.

The CDR3 DNA sequence: TGTGCCAGCAGCTTAGGTTACGGACGGACCTCTGGAAACACCATATATTTT. It codes for CASSLGYGRTSGNTIYF. V gene TRBV7-6 combines with J gene TRBJ1-3; D unclear. V shed 1 base and J shed 0 bases, with 13 bases lying between them. Per the germline V gene, CDR1 is SGHVS and CDR2 is FNYEAQ. The CDR3 extends over 17 amino acids.

V is TRBV20-1 and J is TRBJ2-3; TRBD2 agrees at 11 bases. This CDR3 has 14 amino acids. With V trimmed by 3 bases and J by 4 bases, 3 bases remained unmatched. From germline, CDR1 is DFQATT and CDR2 SNEGSKA (reference sequence). Written as DNA, the CDR3 is TGCAGTGCTAGTCTAGCGGGGGGCGCAGATACGCAGTATTTT. Translating gives CSASLAGGADTQYF.

In its sample, this clonotype was seen many times. The gene calls are TRBV28 and TRBJ2-1, with 10 bases matching TRBD2. The CDR3 length is 16 residues. CDR1 and CDR2 from the germline V gene are MDHEN and SYDVKM. V dropped 1 base and J dropped 8; count of bases not matched to a gene: 8. In DNA form, the CDR3 reads TGTGCCAGCAGTTTATTTTTGTCTAGCGGGAGAGATGAGCAGTTCTTC. Translating it yields CASSLFLSSGRDEQFF.

This clonotype came up many times. The chain uses TRBV4-1 and TRBJ2-1; 7 bases fit TRBD2. V lost 0 bases to trimming and J lost 10 bases; unmatched junction nucleotides: 12. CDR3 length equals 16 residues. CDR1 MGHRA and CDR2 YSYEKL come from the germline V gene. The CDR3 here is CASSQERLAVAGEQFF. CDR3 nucleotide sequence: TGCGCCAGCAGCCAAGAGAGGCTAGCGGTCGCCGGGGAGCAGTTCTTC.

The sample holds many counts of this clonotype. This sequence joins TRBV6-5 and TRBJ2-4; possible D gene TRBD2, 6 bases. Germline V gene lookup returns CDR1 MNHEY and CDR2 SVGAGI. Deletions cut 6 bases from V and 0 bases from J, with 18 bases between. This CDR3 is 17 amino acids long. The CDR3 region has the DNA TGTGCCAGCAGCCGCATTACCCCGGGGGTAGCCAAAAACATTCAGTACTTC. Protein sequence: CASSRITPGVAKNIQYF.

This clonotype was seen at least ten times. V gene TRBV25-1 combines with J gene TRBJ2-7; D gene uncertain. This CDR3 has 14 residues. Trimming removed 4 bases from V and 2 bases from J, with 12 bases in between. CDR1 MGHDK and CDR2 SYGVNS come from the germline V gene. This CDR3 is CASSARTDTYEQYF. DNA of the CDR3: TGTGCCAGCAGTGCCCGGACCGACACCTACGAGCAGTACTTC.

This clonotype has ten or more counts. V gene TRBV27 combines with J gene TRBJ1-5; D not resolved. V gave up 3 bases and J gave up 4 bases, with 16 bases separating them. Looked up from germline, CDR1 is MNHEY and CDR2 is SMNVEV (reference sequence). There are 16 residues in the CDR3. The DNA of the CDR3 is TGTGCCAGCAGTTTCATACCCTCAGTGGAGAATCAGCCCCAGCATTTT. It yields the protein CASSFIPSVENQPQHF.

This rearrangement joins TRBV3-1 to TRBJ2-3, with 7 bases fitting TRBD2. Germline V CDR1 and CDR2: LGHDT, YNNKEL (reference sequence). V lost 1 base, J lost 14 bases, and 12 bases stayed unmatched. This CDR3 spans 14 amino acids. CDR3 amino acids: CASSQGKAGVALYF. Here the CDR3 DNA reads TGTGCCAGCAGCCAAGGGAAGGCGGGAGTGGCTTTGTATTTT.

This clonotype was picked up many times. The V and J genes are TRBV29-1 and TRBJ1-2; TRBD1 agrees at 7 bases. V lost 7 bases, J lost 12 bases, and 14 bases stayed unmatched. This CDR3 is 12 amino acids long. CDR1 and CDR2 from the germline V gene are SQVTM and ANQGSEA. The CDR3 DNA reads TGCAGCGCCGATCGGACAGGTTCCCCTAACACCTTC. Translating it yields CSADRTGSPNTF.

This clonotype was counted many times. The chain links TRBV29-1 to TRBJ2-1; TRBD2 matches at 8 bases. The germline gives CDR1 SQVTM, CDR2 ANQGSEA. V gave up 3 bases and J gave up 4 bases; unmatched junction bases: 8. The CDR3 has 15 residues. The CDR3 here is CSVDLPPGGYNEQFF. The CDR3 nucleotides are TGCAGCGTTGATCTTCCGCCGGGAGGGTACAATGAGCAGTTCTTC.